This TCR beta chain was obtained from a study of cytomegalovirus exposure and HLA in healthy donors. General study findings and limits: Later on, an analysis found that several of the most significant clusters appeared to be linked to common viral pathogens, which included parvovirus B19.

All the people who gave samples were healthy bone marrow donors. Germline-derived CDR1 and CDR2 are MDHEN and SYDVKM. Trimming shortened V by 3 bases and J by 1 base, and 3 bases separated the two germline ends. The CDR3 covers 12 residues. The PCR contained 60 Vbeta and 13 Jbeta primers. Sequencing was performed with immunoSEQ multiplex PCR; in TCRdb, only in-frame clones are kept and a portion is missing. Of 75,000 to 100,000 clones in the sample, about 80% were seen once. Remarks on this clone: Its matching antigen is unknown.

This clonotype was obtained from a man aged 18 to 29 in good health and CMV-seropositive. Sample: PBMCs. This rearrangement joins TRBV28 to TRBJ1-1; no clear D gene. The CDR3 DNA is TGTGCCAGCAGTTTCCAGAACACTGAAGCTTTCTTT. Its translation: CASSFQNTEAFF.